These 9 T cell receptor beta chains originate from one sample sequenced in a study of CD8 T cells in Susac syndrome. An amount of RNA that ranged from roughly 0.5 to 1 ug was reverse transcribed with random hexamers. MiXCR was run by TCRdb on the immunoSEQ multiplex PCR reads, yielding one entry per CDR3 protein. Of around 280,000 distinct CDR3 sequences in the sample, just over 90% were seen once. Sequencing input: CD4+ T cells from PBMCs. These receptors were obtained from a human donor with multiple sclerosis.

This chain connects TRBV24-1 to TRBJ2-1, with 7 bases matching TRBD2. The CDR3 spans 17 residues. Germline CDR1 is KGHDR and CDR2 is SFDVKD. Trimming cost V 0 bases and J 7 bases; bases outside gene matches: 11. The CDR3 DNA follows: TGTGCCACCAGTGATTTGACCCCGGGAGGAGGGGTGAATGAGCAGTTCTTC. This gives the protein CATSDLTPGGGVNEQFF.

V is TRBV20-1 and J is TRBJ1-3; no firm D call. V gave up 3 bases and J gave up 2 bases, with 11 bases separating them. Germline-derived CDR1 and CDR2 are DFQATT and SNEGSKA (reference sequence). There are 14 residues in the CDR3. Here the CDR3 reads CSASRPLAGNTIYF. The CDR3 DNA is TGCAGTGCTAGTCGACCGCTGGCTGGAAACACCATATATTTT.

This clonotype was recorded only once. The chain recombines TRBV25-1 with TRBJ1-3; D gene uncertain. Trimming took off 4 bases at V and 5 bases at J, with 9 bases between the two ends. This CDR3 is 13 amino acids long. Germline-derived CDR1 and CDR2 are MGHDK and SYGVNS. In DNA, the CDR3 is TGTGCCAGCAGTGGGCACGACAGAAACACCATATATTTT. This sequence encodes CASSGHDRNTIYF.

The DNA of the CDR3 is TGTGCCAGCAGCTTAGCCTTAACCACCTACGAGCAGTACTTC. Its protein product is CASSLALTTYEQYF. The chain employs TRBV11-1 and TRBJ2-7; D uncertain. The V and J ends lost 0 bases and 2 bases respectively, with 8 bases between them. Germline CDR1 SGHAT, CDR2 FQDESV (reference sequence). CDR3 length: 14 residues.

The chain couples TRBV18 to TRBJ1-2; weak D call: TRBD1 (6 bases). The germline gives CDR1 KGHSH, CDR2 LQKENI. The CDR3 spans 15 residues. V was shortened by 6 bases and J by 2 bases, with 16 bases between the two germline ends. The CDR3 DNA sequence: TGTGCCAGCTCTGGGCAGTCGACAGGCAACTATGGCTACACCTTC. Translated, it gives CASSGQSTGNYGYTF.

V is TRBV6-2 or TRBV6-3 and J is TRBJ1-2, with D unresolved. V shed 2 bases and J shed 7 bases, with 8 bases lying between them. CDR3 length: 12 amino acids. Germline values: CDR1 MNHEY, CDR2 SVGEGT. CDR3 in DNA: TGTGCCAGCAGTTACGGGCCGTTTGGCTACACCTTC. Residues: CASSYGPFGYTF.

The V call is TRBV29-1, the J call TRBJ2-2; D unresolved. The V end lost 4 bases, the J end lost 1 base, and 4 bases lay between the germline ends. CDR3 length equals 12 residues. The V gene's germline CDR1 is SQVTM and CDR2 ANQGSEA. This chain's CDR3 is CSVGENTGELFF. CDR3 nucleotide sequence: TGCAGCGTTGGCGAGAACACCGGGGAGCTGTTTTTT.

CDR3 sequence: CASSSGLAESFSYEQYF. The CDR3 coding sequence is TGTGCCAGCAGCTCGGGACTAGCGGAGAGCTTCTCCTACGAGCAGTACTTC. V usage is TRBV27 and J usage is TRBJ2-7, with 11 positions matching TRBD2. Trimming took 6 bases from V and 0 from J; bases not matched to a gene: 10. The germline V gene encodes CDR1 MNHEY and CDR2 SMNVEV (reference sequence). The CDR3 consists of 17 residues.

The gene calls are TRBV11-3 and TRBJ1-2, with D uncertain. Trimming left V 5 bases short and J 13 bases short, with 11 bases between. The CDR3 extends over 10 amino acids. The germline gives CDR1 SGHNT, CDR2 YENEEA. CDR3 protein: CASSRRVLTF. CDR3 sequence (DNA): TGTGCCAGCAGCCGCCGGGTCCTCACCTTC.